This passage covers 24 T cell receptor beta chains from one sample sequenced in a study of T cell repertoires in cytomegalovirus infection. A single record per CDR3 protein comes from TCRdb applying MiXCR to the reads. The sample contains about 310,000 distinct CDR3 sequences, about 9.2% of which appear only once. Input material: PBMCs. These receptors came from a human donor in good health (CMV status not recorded). Some clones in this sample may be carry-over from other donors' samples.

The chain combines TRBV12-3 or TRBV12-4 with TRBJ1-1, with TRBD1 as a possible D gene (6 bases). V lost 6 bases to trimming and J lost 1 base, with 15 bases between them. The CDR3 consists of 15 residues. The CDR3 DNA reads TGTGCCAGCAGGCTCCGGGAGGGGGGGAACACTGAAGCTTTCTTT. This gives the protein CASRLREGGNTEAFF.

The table lists this clonotype with a few counts. The CDR3 nucleotides are TGTGCCAGCAGCGCACGGATAACCGTCTCTGGGGCCAACGTCCTGACTTTC. Its protein product is CASSARITVSGANVLTF. The chain carries TRBV2 and TRBJ2-6; D uncertain. CDR3 length: 17 residues. The germline gives CDR1 SNHLY, CDR2 FYNNEI. The ends were cut back, 6 bases at V and 0 bases at J, with 15 bases in the middle.

This chain joins TRBV12-3 or TRBV12-4 and TRBJ1-1; TRBD1 agrees at 7 bases. The CDR3 has 13 residues. J gave up 4 bases and V 6 bases, and 5 bases lay outside the gene matches. This CDR3 reads CASRMTGSTEAFF. CDR3 DNA: TGTGCCAGCAGAATGACAGGGAGCACTGAAGCTTTCTTT.

This clonotype was detected ten times or more. The chain recombines TRBV28 with TRBJ1-5; no definite D call. This CDR3 region has 12 residues. Per germline, CDR1 MDHEN and CDR2 SYDVKM. Trimming removed 7 bases at V and 3 bases at J, with 7 bases between. The CDR3 DNA reads TGTGCCAGCATCACCTACAATCAGCCCCAGCATTTT. Its protein product is CASITYNQPQHF. The variable domain in full, with the rest retrieved from reference TRBV28 and TRBJ1-5, is DVKVTQSSRYLVKRTGEKVFLECVQDMDHENMFWYRQDPGLGLRLIYFSYDVKMKEKGDIPEGYSVSREKKERFSLILESASTNQTSMYLCASITYNQPQHFGDGTRLSIL.

In this sample, this clonotype turned up many times. V and J are TRBV29-1 and TRBJ1-2; 7 nucleotides agree with TRBD1. J lost 6 bases, V lost 0 bases, and 4 bases had no gene match. CDR3 length equals 13 residues. Germline-derived CDR1 and CDR2 are SQVTM and ANQGSEA. CDR3 sequence (DNA): TGCAGCGTTGAAGATTCCCAGGGGGATGGCTACACCTTC. Protein sequence: CSVEDSQGDGYTF. Full variable domain (missing parts from reference TRBV29-1 and TRBJ1-2): SAVISQKPSRDICQRGTSLTIQCQVDSQVTMMFWYRQQPGQSLTLIATANQGSEATYESGFVIDKFPISRPNLTFSTLTVSNMSPEDSSIYLCSVEDSQGDGYTFGSGTRLTVV.

At least ten counts were recorded for this clonotype. The chain recombines TRBV7-2 with TRBJ2-7; no reliable D call. Germline V gene data show CDR1 as SGHTA and CDR2 as FQGNSA. The V end was cut by 5 bases, the J end by 5 bases, with 16 bases between. The CDR3 extends over 14 amino acids. DNA of the CDR3: TGTGCCAGCAGCCCTCGGACCTTCCGGGACGAGCAGTACTTC. It translates to CASSPRTFRDEQYF.

The chain joins TRBV12-3 or TRBV12-4 to TRBJ1-1, with TRBD1 as a possible D gene (5 bases). V lost 3 bases and J 10 bases, leaving 15 bases between the germline ends. This CDR3 has 13 amino acids. CDR3 residues: CASSFGTPRVAFF. The CDR3 coding sequence is TGTGCCAGCAGTTTTGGGACTCCCCGTGTAGCTTTCTTT.

The chain joins TRBV19 to TRBJ2-1; D is ambiguous. There are 16 residues in the CDR3. CDR1 LNHDA and CDR2 SQIVND come from the germline V gene (reference sequence). V shed 6 bases and J shed 0 bases, with 15 bases lying between them. The CDR3 nucleotides read TGTGCCAGTAGCGACCTACGGATTAGCTCCTACAATGAGCAGTTCTTC. Its translation is CASSDLRISSYNEQFF.

The genes are TRBV20-1 and TRBJ1-4; no definite D call. V lost 1 base and J 1 base, leaving 7 bases between the germline ends. CDR3 length equals 14 residues. CDR1 DFQATT and CDR2 SNEGSKA come from the germline V gene (reference sequence). The CDR3 region is CSARAAITNEKLFF. In nucleotides, the CDR3 is TGCAGTGCTAGAGCAGCTATAACTAATGAAAAACTGTTTTTT.

This clonotype came up many times. The genes are TRBV4-1 and TRBJ2-7; 7 positions agree with TRBD1. The CDR3 extends over 15 amino acids. The V and J ends lost 4 bases and 4 bases, in that order; junction bases with no gene match: 10. Germline CDR1 and CDR2: MGHRA and YSYEKL. The CDR3 region has the DNA TGCGCCAGCAGCCTTTCGGACAGGAATCCATACGAGCAGTACGTC. It encodes CASSLSDRNPYEQYV.

This clonotype was observed at least ten times. The V gene is TRBV5-4, the J gene TRBJ1-3; D is perhaps TRBD1 (6 bases). The CDR3 length is 15 residues. Per the germline V gene, CDR1 is SGHNT and CDR2 is YYREEE (reference sequence). V was pared by 2 bases and J by 0 bases, with 9 bases between. The CDR3 DNA is TGTGCCAGCAGCTTCGGACAGAACTCTGGAAACACCATATATTTT. It translates to CASSFGQNSGNTIYF.

This clonotype appeared many times. The chain carries TRBV13 and TRBJ2-7, with D possibly matching TRBD1 (5 bases). Trimming removed 0 bases at V and 5 bases at J, with 20 bases between. In germline, CDR1 is PRHDT, CDR2 FYEKMQ (reference sequence). This CDR3 spans 17 amino acids. The CDR3 loop is CASSLGAPGFLLDEQYV. In DNA form, the CDR3 reads TGTGCCAGCAGCTTAGGTGCACCAGGGTTCCTCCTGGACGAGCAGTACGTC.

The table lists this clonotype with many counts. The genes are TRBV2 and TRBJ1-5, with a weak D call TRBD1 (5 bases). The CDR3 is 16 residues long. Trimming removed 0 bases from V and 0 bases from J, with 9 bases in between. Germline assignment: CDR1 SNHLY and CDR2 FYNNEI. Here the CDR3 DNA reads TGTGCCAGCAGTGAAGCGGCGGGGGTTAGCAATCAGCCCCAGCATTTT. Translated: CASSEAAGVSNQPQHF.

This clonotype was seen at least ten times. This rearrangement joins TRBV6-2 or TRBV6-3 to TRBJ1-1; D possibly corresponds to TRBD1 (6 bases). Germline lookup yields CDR1 MNHEY and CDR2 SVGEGT. V was pared by 8 bases and J by 1 base, with 14 bases between. The CDR3 spans 14 residues. The CDR3 DNA is TGTGCCAGCCTTTGGGGGGGGGCGAACACTGAAGCTTTCTTT. Translation gives CASLWGGANTEAFF.

This clonotype has a handful of counts. CDR3 residues: CASGLETGVPWTGELFF. The CDR3 coding sequence is TGTGCTAGTGGTTTGGAGACAGGGGTTCCGTGGACCGGGGAGCTGTTTTTT. The chain links TRBV12-5 to TRBJ2-2; 8 bases map to TRBD1. Germline CDR1 LGHNT, CDR2 FRNRAP. This CDR3 has 17 amino acids. The ends lost 1 base at V and 5 bases at J; junction bases unmatched: 9.

This clonotype came up many times. The V gene is TRBV6-6, the J gene TRBJ2-7, with unresolved D. The V end lost 6 bases, the J end lost 4 bases, and 10 bases lay between the germline ends. Looked up from germline, CDR1 is MNHNY and CDR2 is SVGAGI (reference sequence). This CDR3 is 12 amino acids long. CDR3 sequence (DNA): TGTGCCAGCAGAAGTGAAGGTTACGAGCAGTACTTC. Its translation: CASRSEGYEQYF.

The chain employs TRBV27 and TRBJ2-3; 11 nucleotides agree with TRBD2. Per germline, CDR1 MNHEY and CDR2 SMNVEV (reference sequence). There are 15 residues in the CDR3. V lost 2 bases, J lost 14 bases, and 12 bases stayed unmatched. In DNA, the CDR3 is TGTGCCAGCAGTTTAGGTGGGGGGACTAGCGGTCCTCTGTATTTT. Its protein is CASSLGGGTSGPLYF.

The chain couples TRBV2 to TRBJ1-4; 7 bases fit TRBD1. The V segment lost 2 bases and the J segment 6 bases; nucleotides outside the gene matches: 6. Germline CDR1 and CDR2: SNHLY and FYNNEI. The CDR3 length is 15 residues. In DNA, the CDR3 is TGTGCCAGCAGTGAAAGTACAGGGGAATATGAAAAACTGTTTTTT. It encodes CASSESTGEYEKLFF.

This clonotype has a count of ten or more. The chain's CDR3 is CASSFGQGNQPQHF. CDR3 in DNA: TGTGCCAGCAGCTTCGGGCAGGGCAATCAGCCCCAGCATTTT. The chain couples TRBV7-9 to TRBJ1-5; D not resolved. CDR1 SEHNR and CDR2 FQNEAQ come from the germline V gene (reference sequence). This CDR3 is 14 amino acids long. Between the trimmed V and J ends, which lost 3 bases and 2 bases, there was a span of 8 bases. Full variable domain (rest looked up from reference TRBV7-9 and TRBJ1-5): DTGVSQNPRHKITKRGQNVTFRCDPISEHNRLYWYRQTLGQGPEFLTYFQNEAQLEKSRLLSDRFSAERPKGSFSTLEIQRTEQGDSAMYLCASSFGQGNQPQHFGDGTRLSIL.

This clonotype occurred many times. The chain joins TRBV7-2 to TRBJ1-1, with D maybe TRBD1 (5 bases). The germline gives CDR1 SGHTA, CDR2 FQGNSA. V was cut by 1 base and J by 4 bases, with 13 bases left in between. The CDR3 is made up of 15 amino acids. DNA for the CDR3: TGTGCCAGCAGCTTAGTGGGGGGGGAGGGCACTGAAGCTTTCTTT. Protein product: CASSLVGGEGTEAFF.

This clonotype was found many times. The chain has TRBV5-1 and TRBJ2-7, with D uncertain. Germline CDR1 is SGHRS and CDR2 is YFSETQ. The ends were cut back, 4 bases at V and 3 bases at J, with 17 bases in the middle. This CDR3 is built from 15 residues. The CDR3 region has the DNA TGCGCCAGCAGCCCCCATGACCGGTCCTACTACGAGCAGTACTTC. Residues: CASSPHDRSYYEQYF.

In this sample, this clonotype turned up a few times. This chain connects TRBV20-1 to TRBJ2-7; D may be TRBD2 (6 bases). Trimming pared 2 bases from V and 6 bases from J, leaving 14 bases between. CDR3 length: 13 residues. Germline V lookup: CDR1 DFQATT, CDR2 SNEGSKA (reference sequence). The CDR3: CSARHRGTGEQYV. Written as DNA, the CDR3 is TGCAGTGCTAGACACCGGGGGACGGGCGAGCAGTACGTC.

This clonotype was recorded many times. The chain couples TRBV20-1 to TRBJ2-5; D unclear. V was shortened by 2 bases and J by 2 bases, with 6 bases between the two germline ends. The germline gives CDR1 DFQATT, CDR2 SNEGSKA (reference sequence). This CDR3 has 12 residues. The CDR3 here is CSARLGQETQYF. The CDR3 nucleotides read TGCAGTGCTAGACTAGGACAAGAGACCCAGTACTTC.

This clonotype has a handful of counts. V usage is TRBV20-1 and J usage is TRBJ1-2; possible D gene TRBD1, 6 bases. The CDR3 totals 15 residues. CDR1 and CDR2 (germline): DFQATT, SNEGSKA (reference sequence). Trimming took 1 base from V and 6 from J, leaving 18 bases between them. CDR3 protein: CSARGNGGIADGYTF. CDR3 nucleotides: TGCAGTGCTAGAGGGAACGGGGGCATCGCTGATGGCTACACCTTC.